These 31 T cell receptor beta chains were sequenced from one sample in a study of blood T cell repertoires in COVID-19. Method: immunoSEQ multiplex PCR; TCRdb's copy keeps in-frame clones and lacks some. The table lists around 94,000 clones, approximately 83% of them singletons. The sample comprised peripheral blood. Source of these receptors: a man in his sixties with acute or convalescent COVID-19.

The V gene is TRBV21-1, the J gene TRBJ2-5; TRBD1, the D gene given by the table, was not confirmed from the DNA. TRBV21-1 is a pseudogene locus. The CDR3 sequence is 15 residues long. CDR3 sequence (DNA): TGTGCCAGCAGCAAAGAGGGGCCCGTGGGAGAGACCCAGTACTTC. Translated, it gives CASSKEGPVGETQYF.

V usage is TRBV5-1 and J usage is TRBJ1-4, with D perhaps matching TRBD1 (5 bases). CDR1 and CDR2 from the germline V gene are SGHRS and YFSETQ. The CDR3 has 14 amino acids. V was cut by 4 bases and J by 8 bases, with 15 bases left in between. The CDR3 coding sequence is TGCGCCAGCAGCCCCCGTTCAGGGTCCGAAAAACTGTTTTTT. Its translation is CASSPRSGSEKLFF.

This chain links TRBV7-9 with TRBJ2-3; D is ambiguous. Germline loops: CDR1 SEHNR, CDR2 FQNEAQ (reference sequence). Trimming left V 5 bases short and J 2 bases short, with 14 bases between. The CDR3 is 15 residues long. CDR3 in amino acids: CASSVVNFVTDTQYF. In DNA form, the CDR3 reads TGTGCCAGCAGCGTCGTAAACTTTGTCACAGATACGCAGTATTTT. The complete variable domain, with remaining parts taken from reference TRBV7-9 and TRBJ2-3, reads DTGVSQNPRHKITKRGQNVTFRCDPISEHNRLYWYRQTLGQGPEFLTYFQNEAQLEKSRLLSDRFSAERPKGSFSTLEIQRTEQGDSAMYLCASSVVNFVTDTQYFGPGTRLTVL.

The chain couples TRBV9 to TRBJ2-7; a weak D match, TRBD2 (5 bases). The V and J ends lost 0 bases and 5 bases respectively, with 12 bases between them. Germline CDR1 is SGDLS and CDR2 is YYNGEE. CDR3 length equals 14 residues. The CDR3 is CASSVVSSGDEQYF. For the CDR3, the DNA is TGTGCCAGCAGCGTAGTATCTTCCGGGGACGAGCAGTACTTC.

The chain uses TRBV27 and TRBJ1-1; D unresolved. The V gene's germline CDR1 is MNHEY and CDR2 SMNVEV (reference sequence). Trimming removed 6 bases at V and 4 bases at J, with 9 bases between. The CDR3 covers 12 residues. CDR3 sequence reads: CASSRVGTEAFF. The CDR3 coding sequence is TGTGCCAGCAGCCGGGTGGGCACTGAAGCTTTCTTT.

The J gene is TRBJ2-4, the V gene TRBV10-2; the match to TRBD1 covers 7 bases. The length of the CDR3 is 11 residues. V lost 7 bases to trimming and J lost 11 bases; unmatched junction nucleotides: 5. Germline V CDR1 and CDR2: WSHSY, SAAADI. The CDR3 bases are TGCGCCAGCACTGACGACAGGGTTCAGTACTTC. The encoded protein is CASTDDRVQYF.

The chain links TRBV7-2 to TRBJ2-1, with D perhaps TRBD2 (5 bases). Germline V gene lookup returns CDR1 SGHTA and CDR2 FQGNSA. Trimming left V 1 base short and J 9 bases short, with 13 bases between. The CDR3 is 14 residues long. The CDR3 is CASSLEGSYREQFF. CDR3 sequence (DNA): TGTGCCAGCAGCTTAGAAGGGAGCTATCGTGAGCAGTTCTTC.

This clone has just one count. The chain uses TRBV2 and TRBJ1-1; 11 bases are a match to TRBD1. This CDR3 has 15 residues. Germline V gene sequence: CDR1 SNHLY, CDR2 FYNNEI. The ends lost 7 bases at V and 0 bases at J; junction bases unmatched: 4. Here the CDR3 reads CASTGQGGMNTEAFF. CDR3 DNA sequence: TGTGCCAGCACGGGACAGGGGGGAATGAACACTGAAGCTTTCTTT.

The chain is built from TRBV19 and TRBJ1-1; perhaps TRBD1 as D (6 bases). Trimming stripped 5 bases from V and 1 base from J, with 14 bases between. CDR1 LNHDA and CDR2 SQIVND come from the germline V gene (reference sequence). The CDR3 is 15 amino acids. The CDR3 loop is CASSPGTYTNTEAFF. CDR3 sequence (DNA): TGTGCCAGTAGTCCCGGGACATACACGAACACTGAAGCTTTCTTT.

Only a few counts were recorded for this clone. The chain employs TRBV27 and TRBJ2-2; 7 bases map to TRBD2. The V gene's germline CDR1 is MNHEY and CDR2 SMNVEV (reference sequence). V lost 3 bases, J lost 6 bases, and 4 bases stayed unmatched. The CDR3 runs to 14 residues. The CDR3 sequence: CASSFIGGAGELFF. The CDR3 coding sequence is TGTGCCAGCAGTTTTATTGGGGGGGCCGGGGAGCTGTTTTTT.

This clone was found once. This CDR3 is CAWSLDRVAFF. In DNA form, the CDR3 reads TGTGCCTGGAGCCTCGACAGGGTTGCTTTCTTT. V is TRBV30 and J is TRBJ1-1; TRBD1 matches at 7 bases. With 3 bases clipped from V and 11 bases from J, the junction kept 6 bases outside the gene matches. The CDR3 contains 11 residues. The germline V gene encodes CDR1 GTSNPN and CDR2 SVGIG (reference sequence).

This chain uses TRBV11-2 with TRBJ2-2; possibly TRBD2 for D (6 bases). Germline V gene sequence: CDR1 SGHAT, CDR2 FQNNGV. The CDR3 has 15 amino acids. The V end lost 6 bases, the J end lost 0 bases, and 11 bases lay between the germline ends. The CDR3 coding sequence is TGTGCCAGCAGGCTAGCGTACGCGAACACCGGGGAGCTGTTTTTT. Its protein product is CASRLAYANTGELFF.

The chain employs TRBV7-2 and TRBJ2-3, with 8 bases identical to TRBD2. V lost 5 bases and J lost 2; bases outside the gene matches: 18. The CDR3 is 19 amino acids. The germline V gene has CDR1 SGHTA and CDR2 FQGNSA. CDR3 sequence: CASSPVMAGGWTYTDTQYF. For the CDR3, the DNA is TGTGCCAGCAGCCCCGTGATGGCGGGGGGTTGGACCTACACAGATACGCAGTATTTT.

The rearrangement links TRBV5-5 to TRBJ2-3, with 9 nucleotides matching TRBD2. This CDR3 has 16 amino acids. The V and J ends lost 2 bases and 5 bases, in that order; junction bases with no gene match: 9. Germline V gene lookup returns CDR1 SGHKS and CDR2 YYEKEE (reference sequence). The CDR3, as DNA: TGTGCCAGCAGCTTAGGTCGGACTAGCGCCGGAGATACGCAGTATTTT. It is translated as CASSLGRTSAGDTQYF.

The rearrangement joins TRBV4-2 to TRBJ2-1, with no clear D. V lost 2 bases, J lost 4 bases, and 12 bases lay in between. Germline CDR1 reads LGHNA; CDR2 reads YNFKEQ. This CDR3 spans 15 amino acids. CDR3 region: CASSQYQDAYNEQFF. CDR3 nucleotides: TGTGCCAGCAGCCAATATCAGGATGCTTACAATGAGCAGTTCTTC.

This sequence joins TRBV6-5 and TRBJ1-2; no clear D gene. V was trimmed by 4 bases and J by 1 base, leaving 16 bases between them. This CDR3 is 16 amino acids long. Germline CDR1 and CDR2: MNHEY and SVGAGI. CDR3 bases: TGTGCCAGCAGTTCCCTGGCATTGGCTGTTAACTATGGCTACACCTTC. This gives the protein CASSSLALAVNYGYTF.

This rearrangement joins TRBV18 to TRBJ2-1; a possible D gene is TRBD1 (5 bases). The CDR3 length is 14 residues. V was shortened by 7 bases and J by 5 bases, with 15 bases between the two germline ends. Germline lookup yields CDR1 KGHSH and CDR2 LQKENI. The CDR3 DNA follows: TGTGCCAGCTTTATCTACGACAGCAACAATGAGCAGTTCTTC. This translates into CASFIYDSNNEQFF.

This clone was seen a single time. The chain combines TRBV18 with TRBJ2-7, with 9 bases aligning to TRBD1. V trimming: 3 bases; J trimming: 5 bases; junction bases outside the gene matches: 11. Germline CDR1 reads KGHSH; CDR2 reads LQKENI. This CDR3 has 16 amino acids. As DNA, the CDR3 is TGTGCCAGCTCACCCTACGGGGGGACAGGGAGAAACGAGCAGTACTTC. It encodes CASSPYGGTGRNEQYF.

The chain links TRBV18 to TRBJ2-1; weak D call: TRBD2 (6 bases). The length of the CDR3 is 16 residues. The germline V gene has CDR1 KGHSH and CDR2 LQKENI. Deletions cut 1 base from V and 0 bases from J, with 10 bases between. The CDR3 region has the DNA TGTGCCAGCTCACCACTAGCGGCTTCCTCCTACAATGAGCAGTTCTTC. Its translation: CASSPLAASSYNEQFF. The full variable domain, in which reference TRBV18 and TRBJ2-1 provide the parts outside the CDR3, is NAGVMQNPRHLVRRRGQEARLRCSPMKGHSHVYWYRQLPEEGLKFMVYLQKENIIDESGMPKERFSAEFPKEGPSILRIQQVVRGDSAAYFCASSPLAASSYNEQFFGPGTRLTVL.

The V and J genes are TRBV6-6 and TRBJ1-1; D remains unclear. Germline V gene data show CDR1 as MNHNY and CDR2 as SVGAGI (reference sequence). The CDR3 is 13 residues long. The V gene lost 7 bases and the J gene lost 1 base, with 10 bases spanning the gap. The CDR3 nucleotides read TGTGCCAGCATGTACACAGAGAACACTGAAGCTTTCTTT. Translated: CASMYTENTEAFF.

CDR3 region: CASSQGAGVDNEQFF. The CDR3, as DNA: TGTGCCAGCAGCCAAGGAGCGGGGGTTGACAATGAGCAGTTCTTC. This sequence joins TRBV3-1 (or the pseudogene TRBV3-2) and TRBJ2-1; TRBD2 matches 8 bases. With 1 base clipped from V and 5 bases from J, the junction kept 4 bases outside the gene matches. The CDR3 consists of 15 residues. Germline CDR1 is LGHDT and CDR2 is YNNKEL (reference sequence).

This sequence joins TRBV7-8 and TRBJ2-2, with 10 positions matching TRBD1. V lost 6 bases to trimming and J lost 5 bases; unmatched junction nucleotides: 3. Germline CDR1 is SGHVS and CDR2 is FQNEAQ. There are 14 residues in the CDR3. This CDR3 is CASSPGQGTGELFF. For the CDR3, the DNA is TGTGCCAGCAGTCCGGGACAGGGGACCGGGGAGCTGTTTTTT.

This chain links TRBV27 with TRBJ1-3; D uncertain. Between the trimmed V and J ends, which lost 11 bases and 2 bases, there was a span of 10 bases. From germline, CDR1 is MNHEY and CDR2 SMNVEV (reference sequence). The CDR3 spans 12 residues. The CDR3 DNA follows: TGTGCCGTCAAGCGGGCTGGAAACACCATATATTTT. Its translation is CAVKRAGNTIYF.

The V and J genes are TRBV30 and TRBJ1-4; D is perhaps TRBD1 (5 bases). The CDR3 runs to 14 residues. Looked up from germline, CDR1 is GTSNPN and CDR2 is SVGIG (reference sequence). Trimming stripped 5 bases from V and 3 bases from J, with 13 bases between. CDR3 nucleotides: TGTGCCTGGGGCCCGGGGGGGTCTAATGAAAAACTGTTTTTT. This codes for CAWGPGGSNEKLFF.

The chain links TRBV7-9 to TRBJ2-1; 12 nucleotides line up with TRBD2. The CDR3 contains 15 residues. Germline V lookup: CDR1 SEHNR, CDR2 FQNEAQ (reference sequence). Germline trimming cut 5 bases from V and 6 bases from J; bases unmatched to any gene: 5. CDR3 bases: TGTGCCAGCAGCGCTACTAGCGGGGGGCGCAATGAGCAGTTCTTC. Protein product: CASSATSGGRNEQFF.

V is TRBV10-3 and J is TRBJ1-2, with D perhaps matching TRBD1 (5 bases). There are 14 residues in the CDR3. Germline V gene sequence: CDR1 ENHRY, CDR2 SYGVKD. The ends were cut back, 3 bases at V and 3 bases at J, with 11 bases in the middle. The CDR3 sequence: CAISDSTGDYGYTF. CDR3 bases: TGTGCCATCAGTGATTCTACAGGAGACTATGGCTACACCTTC.

V and J are TRBV19 and TRBJ1-4; a possible D gene is TRBD1 (6 bases). V lost 9 bases, J lost 6 bases, and 14 bases lay in between. The CDR3 is made up of 13 amino acids. Germline assignment: CDR1 LNHDA and CDR2 SQIVND (reference sequence). The CDR3 DNA reads TGTGCCAGCGCTGGACAGAAATATGAAAAACTGTTTTTT. Its protein is CASAGQKYEKLFF.

The V and J genes are TRBV19 and TRBJ2-7, with a weak D call TRBD1 (6 bases). Germline V gene lookup returns CDR1 LNHDA and CDR2 SQIVND (reference sequence). Trimming cost V 3 bases and J 3 bases, with 12 bases left between them. The CDR3 extends over 14 amino acids. The CDR3 region is CASSMGARSYEQYF. For the CDR3, the DNA is TGTGCCAGTAGTATGGGGGCACGCAGCTACGAGCAGTACTTC.

The V gene is TRBV5-8, the J gene TRBJ1-2; 8 nucleotides align to TRBD1. V lost 2 bases and J lost 5; bases outside the gene matches: 8. The CDR3 is made up of 15 amino acids. Per germline, CDR1 SGHTS and CDR2 YDEGEE. The CDR3 DNA sequence: TGTGCCAGCAGCTTCCCGGACAGGGAGGTATATGGCTACACCTTC. It encodes CASSFPDREVYGYTF. Variable domain in full (rest from reference TRBV5-8 and TRBJ1-2): EAGVTQSPTHLIKTRGQQATLRCSPISGHTSVYWYQQALGLGLQFLLWYDEGEERNRGNFPPRFSGRQFPNYSSELNVNALELEDSALYLCASSFPDREVYGYTFGSGTRLTVV.

The chain employs TRBV3-1 (or the pseudogene TRBV3-2) and TRBJ1-2, with 9 bases matching TRBD1. The CDR3 totals 15 residues. V lost 3 bases to trimming and J lost 8 bases; unmatched junction nucleotides: 10. Germline CDR1 and CDR2: LGHDT and YNNKEL (reference sequence). DNA for the CDR3: TGTGCCAGCAGCCAGCTACCGGGACAGGGAGGCGGCTACACCTTC. Its protein is CASSQLPGQGGGYTF.

The J gene is TRBJ1-2, the V gene TRBV6-5; 8 nucleotides align to TRBD1. CDR1 and CDR2 from the germline V gene are MNHEY and SVGAGI. Trimming cost V 6 bases and J 1 base; bases outside gene matches: 4. This CDR3 contains 14 residues. The DNA of the CDR3 is TGTGCCAGCAGACCGACAGGGGTTAACTATGGCTACACCTTC. Its protein is CASRPTGVNYGYTF.